This T cell receptor beta chain comes out of a study of blood T cells in healthy people across ages. Across the study: When template switching was applied, about one barcoded beta molecule was captured per two T cells.

As regards this clonotype: A read error is the likely source, as a far larger clone sits one nucleotide away.

The CDR3 length is 15 residues. J was trimmed by 1 base and V by 6 bases; bases with no gene match: 6. PBMCs, at least 6 million per sample, were isolated. Primers used in a second PCR of roughly 6 to 11 cycles were a sample-barcoded 5' primer and a J-beta primer mix. TCRdb recomputed calls from the 5' RACE reads with MiXCR, one row per CDR3 protein. The table lists some 1.7 million distinct CDR3 sequences, 25% to 30% of them singletons, with about 7.7% in the top ten. This TCR was recovered from a woman between 25 and 40 years old in good health. Specimen: blood. The V call is TRBV12-3 or TRBV12-4, the J call TRBJ2-1; TRBD1 matches 7 bases. The CDR3 sequence is CASSPSRGSYNEQFF. CDR3 sequence (DNA): TGTGCCAGCAGCCCTTCCAGGGGGTCCTACAATGAGCAGTTCTTC.